These 14 T cell receptor beta chains were all obtained from the same sample, sequenced in a study of PD-L1 blockade in urothelial cancer. Measured with immunoSEQ multiplex PCR; TCRdb has only the in-frame clones, and not every one. This sample yields about 45,000 clones, of which about 91% are seen a single time; roughly 3.9% belongs to the top ten. Sequencing used PBMCs, obtained around atezolizumab (anti-PD-L1) treatment. All receptors come from a man older than 75 with urothelial cancer.

The genes are TRBV11-3 and TRBJ2-7, with 8 bases fitting TRBD2. Germline-derived CDR1 and CDR2 are SGHNT and YENEEA. The CDR3 is 15 amino acids. J lost 0 bases, V lost 1 base, and 2 bases had no gene match. CDR3 residues: CASSLGSGGSYEQYF. CDR3 nucleotides: TGTGCCAGCAGCTTAGGGAGCGGGGGCTCCTACGAGCAGTACTTC. The full variable domain, in which reference TRBV11-3 and TRBJ2-7 provide the parts outside the CDR3, is EAGVVQSPRYKIIEKKQPVAFWCNPISGHNTLYWYLQNLGQGPELLIRYENEEAVDDSQLPKDRFSAERLKGVDSTLKIQPAELGDSAVYLCASSLGSGGSYEQYFGPGTRLTVT.

This clone was picked up one time. The V and J genes are TRBV11-2 and TRBJ2-4; D might be TRBD1 (5 bases). This CDR3 spans 19 amino acids. In germline, CDR1 is SGHAT, CDR2 FQNNGV. Trimming stripped 5 bases from V and 1 base from J, with 24 bases between. DNA for the CDR3: TGTGCCAGCAGCCTCCAACTCTACAGGAACGCGCGGGCCAAAAACATTCAGTACTTC. This encodes CASSLQLYRNARAKNIQYF.

The rearrangement uses TRBV10-3 and TRBJ1-5; TRBD1 matches 11 bases. The CDR3 extends over 15 amino acids. V was pared by 2 bases and J by 7 bases, with 4 bases of the junction left unmatched. CDR1 and CDR2 from the germline V gene are ENHRY and SYGVKD. Here the CDR3 DNA reads TGTGCCATCAGTGAGCCGGACAGGGGGCAACAGCCCCAGCATTTT. Translating it yields CAISEPDRGQQPQHF.

The rearrangement joins TRBV15 to TRBJ2-1; D is ambiguous. Trimming left V 4 bases short and J 6 bases short, with 13 bases between. The CDR3 consists of 14 residues. Germline CDR1 LNHNV, CDR2 YYDKDF (reference sequence). The CDR3 nucleotides read TGTGCCACCAGCACGGGTCGAACTACCAATGAGCAGTTCTTC. Encoded protein: CATSTGRTTNEQFF.

The rearrangement links TRBV27 to TRBJ1-1; D is perhaps TRBD1 (5 bases). The germline V gene has CDR1 MNHEY and CDR2 SMNVEV (reference sequence). The CDR3 sequence is 15 residues long. Trimming stripped 1 base from V and 5 bases from J, with 14 bases between. The CDR3 DNA is TGTGCCAGCAGTTTATATCAGGCTGGGGGGACTGAAGCTTTCTTT. Encoded protein: CASSLYQAGGTEAFF.

The chain recombines TRBV5-5 with TRBJ1-1; D uncertain. CDR3 size: 13 residues. Deletions cut 0 bases from V and 8 bases from J, with 11 bases between. CDR1 is SGHKS and CDR2 is YYEKEE in the germline V gene (reference sequence). The CDR3 reads CASSLAVHTEAFF. CDR3 nucleotide sequence: TGTGCCAGCAGCTTGGCCGTACATACCGAAGCTTTCTTT.

The rearrangement uses TRBV19 and TRBJ1-5, with TRBD1 matching 8 bases. J lost 3 bases, V lost 4 bases, and 5 bases had no gene match. Germline V lookup: CDR1 LNHDA, CDR2 SQIVND (reference sequence). The CDR3 spans 15 residues. Here the CDR3 DNA reads TGTGCCAGTAGTACCGGACAGGGACACAATCAGCCCCAGCATTTT. It translates to CASSTGQGHNQPQHF.

This clone has only a few counts. CDR3 in DNA: TGTGCCAGCTCACCACCGAGGGAAGCGGCCGGGGAGCTGTTTTTT. This translates into CASSPPREAAGELFF. The chain joins TRBV18 to TRBJ2-2; TRBD2 might be the D (5 bases). V lost 0 bases and J 6 bases, leaving 11 bases between the germline ends. The germline V gene has CDR1 KGHSH and CDR2 LQKENI. The CDR3 loop spans 15 amino acids. The full variable domain, its missing parts supplied by reference TRBV18 and TRBJ2-2, is NAGVMQNPRHLVRRRGQEARLRCSPMKGHSHVYWYRQLPEEGLKFMVYLQKENIIDESGMPKERFSAEFPKEGPSILRIQQVVRGDSAAYFCASSPPREAAGELFFGEGSRLTVL.

This clone was counted between two and nine times. The V call is TRBV7-6, the J call TRBJ2-7, with 8 bases aligning to TRBD2. Germline V gives CDR1 SGHVS, CDR2 FNYEAQ. The CDR3 runs 15 residues. V was pared by 1 base and J by 6 bases, with 8 bases of the junction left unmatched. In nucleotides, the CDR3 is TGTGCCAGCAGCTTAGTACGGACTAGCATCGGCGAGCAGTACTTC. Protein: CASSLVRTSIGEQYF.

The rearrangement links TRBV28 to TRBJ2-7; 8 bases agree with TRBD1. Germline CDR1 reads MDHEN; CDR2 reads SYDVKM. The length of the CDR3 is 13 residues. V was clipped by 7 bases and J by 4 bases; unmatched bases: 6. The CDR3 nucleotides are TGTGCCAGCACTGGACAGGGTCCATACGAGCAGTACTTC. This encodes CASTGQGPYEQYF.

This clone has a single count. The chain employs TRBV5-1 and TRBJ1-1, with 10 nucleotides matching TRBD1. V was clipped by 4 bases and J by 7 bases; unmatched bases: 4. The V gene's germline CDR1 is SGHRS and CDR2 YFSETQ. The CDR3 has 13 amino acids. CDR3: CASSGDRGREAFF. The CDR3 bases are TGCGCCAGCAGCGGAGACAGGGGGCGTGAAGCTTTCTTT.

This chain connects TRBV6-5 to TRBJ1-1; tentatively, D is TRBD1 (5 bases). V shed 4 bases and J shed 5 bases, with 17 bases lying between them. From germline, CDR1 is MNHEY and CDR2 SVGAGI. This CDR3 is 15 amino acids long. The CDR3 loop is CASSSSGGGGTEAFF. The DNA for the CDR3 is TGTGCCAGCAGTTCCTCGGGGGGGGGTGGAACTGAAGCTTTCTTT.

The rearrangement joins TRBV10-3 to TRBJ2-3; no clear D gene. The CDR3 loop spans 11 amino acids. V lost 10 bases and J lost 6, with 11 bases in between. CDR1 ENHRY and CDR2 SYGVKD come from the germline V gene. DNA for the CDR3: TGTGCCACCCTTAATGTGGATACGCAGTATTTT. Amino acid sequence: CATLNVDTQYF.

The chain is built from TRBV10-3 and TRBJ2-1; 16 bases line up with TRBD2. The CDR3 length is 15 residues. The germline V gene encodes CDR1 ENHRY and CDR2 SYGVKD. V lost 6 bases and J lost 8; bases outside the gene matches: 4. CDR3 amino acids: CAIRPGLAGGDEQFF. The CDR3 coding sequence is TGTGCCATCAGACCGGGACTAGCGGGAGGGGATGAGCAGTTCTTC.